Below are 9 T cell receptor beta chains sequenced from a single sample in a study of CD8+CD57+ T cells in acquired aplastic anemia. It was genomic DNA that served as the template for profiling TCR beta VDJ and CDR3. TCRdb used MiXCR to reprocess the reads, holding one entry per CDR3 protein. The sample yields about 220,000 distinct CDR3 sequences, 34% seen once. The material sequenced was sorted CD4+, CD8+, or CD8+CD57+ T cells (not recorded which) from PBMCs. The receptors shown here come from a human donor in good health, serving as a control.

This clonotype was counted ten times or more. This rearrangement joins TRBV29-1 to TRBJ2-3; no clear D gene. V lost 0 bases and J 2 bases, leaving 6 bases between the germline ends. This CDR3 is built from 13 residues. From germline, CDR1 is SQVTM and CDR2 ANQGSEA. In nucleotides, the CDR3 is TGCAGCGTTGAAGATCCCATCACAGATACGCAGTATTTT. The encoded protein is CSVEDPITDTQYF.

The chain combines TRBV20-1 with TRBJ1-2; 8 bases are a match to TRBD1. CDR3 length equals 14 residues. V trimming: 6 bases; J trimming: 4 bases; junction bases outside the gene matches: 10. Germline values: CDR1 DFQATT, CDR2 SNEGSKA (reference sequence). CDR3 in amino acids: CSAPGGQAVYGYTF. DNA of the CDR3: TGCAGTGCCCCCGGGGGACAGGCCGTCTATGGCTACACCTTC.

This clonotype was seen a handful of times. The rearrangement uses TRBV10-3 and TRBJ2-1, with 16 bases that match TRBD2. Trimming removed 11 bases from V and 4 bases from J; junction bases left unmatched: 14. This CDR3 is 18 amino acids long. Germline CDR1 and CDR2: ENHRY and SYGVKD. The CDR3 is CAWSPRPGLAGGYNEQFF. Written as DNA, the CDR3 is TGTGCCTGGAGCCCGAGACCGGGACTAGCGGGGGGGTACAATGAGCAGTTCTTC.

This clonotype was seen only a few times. The CDR3 region has the DNA TGTGCCAGCAGCCGTCGGGGACAGCCGAACACCGGGGAGCTGTTTTTT. Amino acids: CASSRRGQPNTGELFF. The chain combines TRBV11-1 with TRBJ2-2; 7 bases line up with TRBD1. Germline V lookup: CDR1 SGHAT, CDR2 FQDESV (reference sequence). The CDR3 is 16 residues long. Unmatched junction bases numbered 6, after V lost 5 bases and J lost 0 bases.

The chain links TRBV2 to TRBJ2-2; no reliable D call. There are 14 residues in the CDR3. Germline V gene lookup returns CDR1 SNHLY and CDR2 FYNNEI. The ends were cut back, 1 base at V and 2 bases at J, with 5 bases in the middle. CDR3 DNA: TGTGCCAGCAGTGAAGTTCGCAACACCGGGGAGCTGTTTTTT. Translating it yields CASSEVRNTGELFF.

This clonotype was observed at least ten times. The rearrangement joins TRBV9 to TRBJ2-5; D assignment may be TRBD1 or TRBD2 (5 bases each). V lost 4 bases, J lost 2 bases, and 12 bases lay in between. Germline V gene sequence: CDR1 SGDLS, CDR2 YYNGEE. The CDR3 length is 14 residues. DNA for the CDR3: TGTGCCAGCAGCAGAGGGACGACTCAAGAGACCCAGTACTTC. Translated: CASSRGTTQETQYF.

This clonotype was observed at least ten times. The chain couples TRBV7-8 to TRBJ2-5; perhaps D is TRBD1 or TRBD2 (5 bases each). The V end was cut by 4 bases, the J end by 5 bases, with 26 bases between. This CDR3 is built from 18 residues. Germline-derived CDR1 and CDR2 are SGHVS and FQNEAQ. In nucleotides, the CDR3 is TGTGCCAGCAGCTCTCGAAGCCCGGGGACGACGGTGTGGGAGACCCAGTACTTC. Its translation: CASSSRSPGTTVWETQYF. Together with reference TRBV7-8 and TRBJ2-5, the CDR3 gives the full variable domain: GAGVSQSPRYKVAKRGQDVALRCDPISGHVSLFWYQQALGQGPEFLTYFQNEAQLDKSGLPSDRFFAERPEGSVSTLKIQRTQQEDSAVYLCASSSRSPGTTVWETQYFGPGTRLLVL.

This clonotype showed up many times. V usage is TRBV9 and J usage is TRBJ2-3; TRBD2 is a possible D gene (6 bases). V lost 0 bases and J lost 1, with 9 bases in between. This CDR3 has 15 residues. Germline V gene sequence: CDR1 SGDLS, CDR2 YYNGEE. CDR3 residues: CASSVVADRTDTQYF. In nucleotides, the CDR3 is TGTGCCAGCAGCGTAGTAGCGGACCGCACAGATACGCAGTATTTT.

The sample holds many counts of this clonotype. This CDR3 reads CASRAGGTYNSPLHF. CDR3 sequence (DNA): TGTGCCAGCAGAGCAGGGGGCACCTATAATTCACCCCTCCACTTT. The J gene is TRBJ1-6, the V gene TRBV12-3 or TRBV12-4; 8 nucleotides align to TRBD1. The CDR3 is made up of 15 amino acids. Germline trimming cut 6 bases from V and 2 bases from J; bases unmatched to any gene: 3.